This TCR beta chain was captured by sequencing in a study of blood T cell repertoires in COVID-19 (dated by TCRdb to 2018 to 2020). Notes on the research overall: Samples from collaborators originated in the United States, Italy and Spain and spanned both the acute and convalescent phases of COVID-19. Samples were obtained from the ongoing ImmuneRACE study (first 160 participants) and from 1,254 subjects provided by 6 global collaborators. Deeply sampled blood TCRbeta repertoires from subjects exposed to, actively infected with, or recovered from COVID-19 were included in the dataset. The prospective study material was composed of cDNA or gDNA derived from T cells, B-cell-depleted T cells, or PBMCs. The repertoires were released in a freely available public database meant as a resource for research on the immune response to SARS-CoV-2. Sample metadata almost always included a de-identified subject ID, COVID-19 status, age in years and sex. Where available, HLA class I and class II types were obtained from metadata supplied by the sample provider rather than from assay-based typing. What the study reported, not specific to this receptor: Clinical and demographic metadata were provided uncurated, with the amount varying by source and participant.

TCRbeta CDR3 regions were amplified from genomic DNA by means of the immunoSEQ Assay, a bias-controlled multiplex PCR. On the study's bioinformatics: The number of nucleated cells in each sample was estimated by amplification of reference gene primers within the assay. To quantify the absolute abundance of each unique TCRbeta CDR3 rearrangement, sequence reads were collapsed and filtered. For each sample, productive Simpson clonality was calculated by taking the square root of Simpson's diversity index across productive rearrangements. In its TCRdb copy, this immuneACCESS table keeps in-frame sequences only and misses some clones. Where compared with another copy, unresolved V genes explain less than half of these, and the others have no known cause. V and J calls plus clone size are reproduced from that table; the DNA served to infer D and trimming. The sample table shows about 120,000 clones, and around 80% are seen once. The top ten hold approximately 16% of the sample.

This clone was counted only a few times. This clone's antigen is unknown. Within one base of it there is no much larger clone, and no base qualities were kept. From its cysteine to its phenylalanine, the CDR3 spans 16 amino acids. Left in the record is the CDR3 DNA by itself, 48 bases read in frame from the first base. For CDR1 and CDR2, the germline V gene lists MDHEN and SYDVKM. From V the trimming removes 5 bases and from J it removes 5 bases, while the gene matches leave 10 bases of the junction unaccounted for. The collaborating institutions used their own protocols to collect whole blood in K2EDTA tubes. For TCRbeta analysis, collaborators shipped samples in one of three forms: frozen whole blood, isolated PBMCs, or DNA extracted from either of those sample types.

Material: peripheral blood. Recombination connected TRBV28 to TRBJ1-5; 9 of the junction bases match TRBD1. This TCR was recovered from a man in his 60s with active or convalescent COVID-19. The DNA sequence is as follows: TGTGCCAGCAGTCTCCAAGGACAGGGGATATATCAGCCCCAGCATTTT. This gives the protein CASSLQGQGIYQPQHF.